This TCR beta chain was captured in a study of glioma-infiltrating T cells. Study results and caveats: Gliomas, especially low-grade, showed above-expected tissue-blood divergence; non-neoplastic patients showed below. Very few CDR3 sequences were shared between tissue and blood.

Using RNA template, CDR3s of TCR alpha and beta were amplified with iRepertoire arm-PCR. Tissue mRNA or PBMC total RNA, about 85-400 ng, went into one-step reverse transcription and amplification. One entry per CDR3 protein, called by TCRdb with MiXCR from the multiplex PCR reads. The table has approximately 140,000 distinct CDR3 sequences, approximately 26% seen once. Concerning this clonotype itself: Its antigen is still unknown.

CDR1 is SGHNT, CDR2 YENEEA, per germline. V was trimmed by 0 bases and J by 10 bases, leaving 15 bases between them. The CDR3 totals 14 residues. What was sequenced was glioma tissue, nonneoplastic brain tissue, or PBMCs (not recorded which). This clonotype originated in a human donor with low-grade glioma or glioblastoma, undergoing nonglioma brain surgery, or in good health (not recorded which). The chain couples TRBV11-3 to TRBJ1-1, with a tentative D call TRBD1 (5 bases). The CDR3 loop reads CASSLDGGSLGAFF. CDR3 coding DNA: TGTGCCAGCAGCTTAGATGGGGGGTCCCTCGGAGCTTTCTTT. Using reference TRBV11-3 and TRBJ1-1 for the parts outside the CDR3, the full variable domain is EAGVVQSPRYKIIEKKQPVAFWCNPISGHNTLYWYLQNLGQGPELLIRYENEEAVDDSQLPKDRFSAERLKGVDSTLKIQPAELGDSAVYLCASSLDGGSLGAFFGQGTRLTVV.